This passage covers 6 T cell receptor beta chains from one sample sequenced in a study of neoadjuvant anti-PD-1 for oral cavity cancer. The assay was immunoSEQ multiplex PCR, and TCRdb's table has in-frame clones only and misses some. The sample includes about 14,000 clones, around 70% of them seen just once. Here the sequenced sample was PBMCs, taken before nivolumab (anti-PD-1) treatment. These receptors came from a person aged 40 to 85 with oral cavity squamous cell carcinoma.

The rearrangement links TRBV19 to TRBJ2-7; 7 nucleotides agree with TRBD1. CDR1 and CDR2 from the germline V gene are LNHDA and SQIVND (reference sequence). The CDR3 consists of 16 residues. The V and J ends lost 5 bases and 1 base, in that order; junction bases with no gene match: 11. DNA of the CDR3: TGTGCCAGTAGTGCCCTCTCCGGGACAGAGTCCTACGAGCAGTACTTC. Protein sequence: CASSALSGTESYEQYF. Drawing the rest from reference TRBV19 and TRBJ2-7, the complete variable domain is DGGITQSPKYLFRKEGQNVTLSCEQNLNHDAMYWYRQDPGQGLRLIYYSQIVNDFQKGDIAEGYSVSREKKESFPLTVTSAQKNPTAFYLCASSALSGTESYEQYFGPGTRLTVT.

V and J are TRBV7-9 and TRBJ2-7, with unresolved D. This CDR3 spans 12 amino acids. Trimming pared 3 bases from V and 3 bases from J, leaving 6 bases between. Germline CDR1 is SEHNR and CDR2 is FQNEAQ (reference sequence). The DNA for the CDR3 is TGTGCCAGCAGCTTTCACAGCTACGAGCAGTACTTC. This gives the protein CASSFHSYEQYF.

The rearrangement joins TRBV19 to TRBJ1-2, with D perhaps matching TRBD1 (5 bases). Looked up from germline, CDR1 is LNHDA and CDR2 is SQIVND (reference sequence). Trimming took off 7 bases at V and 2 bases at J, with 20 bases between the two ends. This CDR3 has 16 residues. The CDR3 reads CASTRPQGGKNYGYTF. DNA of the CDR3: TGTGCCAGTACTCGGCCCCAGGGAGGAAAAAACTATGGCTACACCTTC.

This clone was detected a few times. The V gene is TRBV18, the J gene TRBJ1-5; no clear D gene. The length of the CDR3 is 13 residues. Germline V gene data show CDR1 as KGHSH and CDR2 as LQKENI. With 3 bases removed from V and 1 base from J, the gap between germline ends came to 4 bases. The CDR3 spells CASSPGSNQPQHF. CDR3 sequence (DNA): TGTGCCAGCTCACCGGGCAGCAATCAGCCCCAGCATTTT.

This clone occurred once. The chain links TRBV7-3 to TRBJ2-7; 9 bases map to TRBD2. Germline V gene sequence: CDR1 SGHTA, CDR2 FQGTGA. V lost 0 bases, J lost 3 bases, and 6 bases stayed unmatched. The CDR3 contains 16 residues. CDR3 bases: TGTGCCAGCAGCTTAACCCGCCCTAGCGGGGACTACGAGCAGTACTTC. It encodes CASSLTRPSGDYEQYF.

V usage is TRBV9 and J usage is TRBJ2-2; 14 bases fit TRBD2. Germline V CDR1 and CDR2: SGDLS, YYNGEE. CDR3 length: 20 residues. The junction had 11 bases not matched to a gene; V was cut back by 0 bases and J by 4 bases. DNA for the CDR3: TGTGCCAGCAGCGTAGTTCGACTAGCGGGAGGGCCGGGGTCCACCGGGGAGCTGTTTTTT. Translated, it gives CASSVVRLAGGPGSTGELFF. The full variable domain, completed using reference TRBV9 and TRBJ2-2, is DSGVTQTPKHLITATGQRVTLRCSPRSGDLSVYWYQQSLDQGLQFLIQYYNGEERAKGNILERFSAQQFPDLHSELNLSSLELGDSALYFCASSVVRLAGGPGSTGELFFGEGSRLTVL.